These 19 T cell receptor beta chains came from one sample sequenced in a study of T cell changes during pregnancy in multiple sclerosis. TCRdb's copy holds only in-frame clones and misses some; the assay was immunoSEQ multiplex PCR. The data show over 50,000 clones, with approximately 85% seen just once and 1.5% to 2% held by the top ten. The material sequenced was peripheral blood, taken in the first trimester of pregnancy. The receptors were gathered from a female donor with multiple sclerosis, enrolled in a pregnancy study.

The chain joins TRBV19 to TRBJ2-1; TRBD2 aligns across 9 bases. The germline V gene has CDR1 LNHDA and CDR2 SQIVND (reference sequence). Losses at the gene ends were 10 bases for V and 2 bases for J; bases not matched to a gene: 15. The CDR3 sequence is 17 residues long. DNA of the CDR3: TGTGCCACCACCACCCAGGCTAGCGGGACCCCCTACAATGAGCAGTTCTTC. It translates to CATTTQASGTPYNEQFF.

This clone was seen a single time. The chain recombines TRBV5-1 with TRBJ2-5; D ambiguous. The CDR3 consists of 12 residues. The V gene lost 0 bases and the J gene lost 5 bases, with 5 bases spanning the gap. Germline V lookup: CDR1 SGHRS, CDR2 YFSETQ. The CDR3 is CASSLDSETQYF. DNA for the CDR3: TGCGCCAGCAGCTTGGATTCGGAGACCCAGTACTTC. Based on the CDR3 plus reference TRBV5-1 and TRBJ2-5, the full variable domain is KAGVTQTPRYLIKTRGQQVTLSCSPISGHRSVSWYQQTPGQGLQFLFEYFSETQRNKGNFPGRFSGRQFSNSRSEMNVSTLELGDSALYLCASSLDSETQYFGPGTRLLVL.

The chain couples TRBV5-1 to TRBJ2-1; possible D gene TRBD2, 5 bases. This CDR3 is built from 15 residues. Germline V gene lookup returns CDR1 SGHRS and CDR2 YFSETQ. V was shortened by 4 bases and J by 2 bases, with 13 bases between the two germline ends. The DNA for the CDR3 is TGCGCCAGCAGCCTAGAGGAGGTGGCCTACAATGAGCAGTTCTTC. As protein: CASSLEEVAYNEQFF.

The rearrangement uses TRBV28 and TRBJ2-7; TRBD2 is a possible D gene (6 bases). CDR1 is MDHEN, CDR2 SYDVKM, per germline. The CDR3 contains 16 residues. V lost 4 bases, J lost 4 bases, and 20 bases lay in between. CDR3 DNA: TGTGCCAGCAGTTCTCAAGCGGGTCCTGGCCTATACGAGCAGTACTTC. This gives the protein CASSSQAGPGLYEQYF.

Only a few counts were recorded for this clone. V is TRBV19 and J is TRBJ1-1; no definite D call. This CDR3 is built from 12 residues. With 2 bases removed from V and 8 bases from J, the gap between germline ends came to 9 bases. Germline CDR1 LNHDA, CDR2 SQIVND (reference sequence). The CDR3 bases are TGTGCCAGTAGTATAAGAAACAGCGAAGCTTTCTTT. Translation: CASSIRNSEAFF.

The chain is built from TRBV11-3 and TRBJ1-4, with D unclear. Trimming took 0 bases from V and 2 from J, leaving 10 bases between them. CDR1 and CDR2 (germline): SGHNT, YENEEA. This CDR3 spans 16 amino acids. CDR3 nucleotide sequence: TGTGCCAGCAGCTTAGATCGTCAGATTACTAATGAAAAACTGTTTTTT. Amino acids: CASSLDRQITNEKLFF.

The CDR3 DNA reads TGTGCCAGCAGCTTTACTAGCGGGGGATACAATGAGCAGTTCTTC. Its protein product is CASSFTSGGYNEQFF. V is TRBV7-9 and J is TRBJ2-1, with 11 bases aligning to TRBD2. CDR1 SEHNR and CDR2 FQNEAQ come from the germline V gene (reference sequence). V was pared by 3 bases and J by 4 bases, with 2 bases of the junction left unmatched. The CDR3 covers 15 residues. Full variable domain (outside the CDR3, taken from reference TRBV7-9 and TRBJ2-1): DTGVSQNPRHKITKRGQNVTFRCDPISEHNRLYWYRQTLGQGPEFLTYFQNEAQLEKSRLLSDRFSAERPKGSFSTLEIQRTEQGDSAMYLCASSFTSGGYNEQFFGPGTRLTVL.

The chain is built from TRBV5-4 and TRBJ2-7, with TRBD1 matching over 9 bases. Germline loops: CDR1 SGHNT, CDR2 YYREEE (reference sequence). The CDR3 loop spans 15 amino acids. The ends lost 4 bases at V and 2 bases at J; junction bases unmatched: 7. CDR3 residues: CASSPDRGQAYEQYF. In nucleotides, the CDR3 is TGTGCCAGCAGCCCGGACAGGGGCCAGGCCTACGAGCAGTACTTC.

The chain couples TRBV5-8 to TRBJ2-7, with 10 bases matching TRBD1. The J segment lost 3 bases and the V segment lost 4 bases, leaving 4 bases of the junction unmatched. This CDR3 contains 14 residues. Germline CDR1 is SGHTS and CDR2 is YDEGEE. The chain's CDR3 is CASSPGQGIYEQYF. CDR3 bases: TGTGCCAGCAGCCCGGGACAGGGGATCTACGAGCAGTACTTC.

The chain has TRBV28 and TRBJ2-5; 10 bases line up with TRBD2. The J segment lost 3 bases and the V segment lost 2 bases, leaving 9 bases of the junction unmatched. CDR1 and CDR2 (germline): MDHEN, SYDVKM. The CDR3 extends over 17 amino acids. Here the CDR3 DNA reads TGTGCCAGCAGTTTAGGTCCTAGCGGGAGTATCAAAGAGACCCAGTACTTC. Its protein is CASSLGPSGSIKETQYF.

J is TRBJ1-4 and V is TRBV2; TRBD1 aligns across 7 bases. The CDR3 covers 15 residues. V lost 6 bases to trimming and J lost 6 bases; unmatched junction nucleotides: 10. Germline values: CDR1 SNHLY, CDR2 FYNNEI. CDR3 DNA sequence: TGTGCCAGCAGCCTTAGGGGGCGCGGGGATGAAAAACTGTTTTTT. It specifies CASSLRGRGDEKLFF.

Written as DNA, the CDR3 is TGTGCCAGCAGCTTAGAAGCGGCGAACACTGAAGCTTTCTTT. Residues: CASSLEAANTEAFF. The chain carries TRBV7-8 and TRBJ1-1, with D unclear. The CDR3 extends over 14 amino acids. Germline V lookup: CDR1 SGHVS, CDR2 FQNEAQ. The V end was cut by 1 base, the J end by 1 base, with 7 bases between.

The CDR3 region is CASSTNLDSSLSGANVLTF. DNA for the CDR3: TGTGCCAGTAGTACGAACCTCGACAGTTCCCTCTCTGGGGCCAACGTCCTGACTTTC. The V call is TRBV19, the J call TRBJ2-6; possibly TRBD1 for D (5 bases). The V gene's germline CDR1 is LNHDA and CDR2 SQIVND (reference sequence). This CDR3 is 19 amino acids long. The V end was cut by 4 bases, the J end by 0 bases, with 19 bases between. The complete variable domain, with remaining parts taken from reference TRBV19 and TRBJ2-6, reads DGGITQSPKYLFRKEGQNVTLSCEQNLNHDAMYWYRQDPGQGLRLIYYSQIVNDFQKGDIAEGYSVSREKKESFPLTVTSAQKNPTAFYLCASSTNLDSSLSGANVLTFGAGSRLTVL.

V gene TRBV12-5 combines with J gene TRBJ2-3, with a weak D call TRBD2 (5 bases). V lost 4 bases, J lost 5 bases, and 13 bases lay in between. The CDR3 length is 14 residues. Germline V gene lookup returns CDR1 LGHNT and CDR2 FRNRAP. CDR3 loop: CASGSEGAVDTQYF. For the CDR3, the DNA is TGTGCTAGTGGTTCCGAGGGTGCCGTAGATACGCAGTATTTT. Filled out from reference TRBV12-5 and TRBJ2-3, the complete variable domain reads DARVTQTPRHKVTEMGQEVTMRCQPILGHNTVFWYRQTMMQGLELLAYFRNRAPLDDSGMPKDRFSAEMPDATLATLKIQPSEPRDSAVYFCASGSEGAVDTQYFGPGTRLTVL.

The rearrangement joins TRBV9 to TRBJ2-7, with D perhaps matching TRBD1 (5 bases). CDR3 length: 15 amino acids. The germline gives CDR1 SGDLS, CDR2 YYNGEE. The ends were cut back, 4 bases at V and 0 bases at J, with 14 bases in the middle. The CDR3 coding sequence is TGTGCCAGCAGCCCTGAGTCGACAGTCTCCTACGAGCAGTACTTC. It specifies CASSPESTVSYEQYF.

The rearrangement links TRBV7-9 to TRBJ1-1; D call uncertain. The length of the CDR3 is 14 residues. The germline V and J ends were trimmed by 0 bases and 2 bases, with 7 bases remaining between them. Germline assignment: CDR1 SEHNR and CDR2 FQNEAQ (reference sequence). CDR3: CASSLAQSNTEAFF. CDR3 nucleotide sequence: TGTGCCAGCAGCTTAGCGCAGTCTAACACTGAAGCTTTCTTT.

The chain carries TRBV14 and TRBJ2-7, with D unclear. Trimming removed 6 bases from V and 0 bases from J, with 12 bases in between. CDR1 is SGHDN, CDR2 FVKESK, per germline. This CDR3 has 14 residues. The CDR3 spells CASRQTQSSYEQYF. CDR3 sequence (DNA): TGTGCCAGCAGACAGACACAGAGCTCCTACGAGCAGTACTTC.

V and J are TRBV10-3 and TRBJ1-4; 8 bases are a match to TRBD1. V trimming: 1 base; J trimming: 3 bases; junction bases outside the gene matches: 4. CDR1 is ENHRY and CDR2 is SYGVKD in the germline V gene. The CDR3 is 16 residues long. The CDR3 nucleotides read TGTGCCATCAGTGAGTTCCTACAGGGGGCTAATGAAAAACTGTTTTTT. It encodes CAISEFLQGANEKLFF.

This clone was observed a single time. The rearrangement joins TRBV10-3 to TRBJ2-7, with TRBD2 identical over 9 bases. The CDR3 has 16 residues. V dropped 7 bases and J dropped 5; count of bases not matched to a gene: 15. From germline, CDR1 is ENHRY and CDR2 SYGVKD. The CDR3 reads CAIKPREGLGPNEQYF. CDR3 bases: TGTGCCATCAAACCGCGGGAGGGCCTCGGACCTAACGAGCAGTACTTC.